The T cell receptor beta chain described here comes from a study of blood T cell repertoires in COVID-19. Sequencing used immunoSEQ multiplex PCR; TCRdb keeps in-frame clones, though not all of them. This sample has more than 70,000 clones; 87% occur once, and the top ten carry 2.5% to 3.5%. The CDR3 contains 16 residues. The V and J ends lost 3 bases and 7 bases, in that order; junction bases with no gene match: 7. Germline V CDR1 and CDR2: LNHDA, SQIVND (reference sequence). This rearrangement joins TRBV19 to TRBJ1-6; 9 bases align to TRBD1. Sequencing was done on a sample of peripheral blood. The TCR comes from a woman aged 45-65 years with active or convalescent COVID-19. This chain's CDR3 is CASSMLQGARNSPLHF. The CDR3 DNA reads TGTGCCAGTAGTATGTTACAGGGGGCGCGGAATTCACCCCTCCACTTT.